The 21 T cell receptor beta chains given below trace back to one sample, sequenced in a study of STAT5B mutations in CD4+ large granular lymphocyte leukemia. Sequencing used immunoSEQ multiplex PCR; TCRdb keeps in-frame clones, though not all of them. The sample contains about 40,000 clones, roughly 79% of which appear only once. Material for sequencing was CD4+ T cells from blood buffy coats. The receptors were gathered from a human donor in good health.

The V call is TRBV6-5, the J call TRBJ1-1, with 7 nucleotides matching TRBD1. The CDR3 extends over 14 amino acids. Trimming took 9 bases from V and 0 from J; bases not matched to a gene: 7. Germline assignment: CDR1 MNHEY and CDR2 SVGAGI. The CDR3 spells CASRGGGLNTEAFF. The DNA for the CDR3 is TGTGCCAGTCGTGGAGGGGGCCTGAACACTGAAGCTTTCTTT.

The chain employs TRBV7-8 and TRBJ1-2; no clear D. The germline V gene encodes CDR1 SGHVS and CDR2 FQNEAQ. This CDR3 comprises 15 residues. Trimming stripped 2 bases from V and 6 bases from J, with 16 bases between. For the CDR3, the DNA is TGTGCCAGCAGCTTAAGTCGAGTTGGAGAGAATGGCTACACCTTC. This codes for CASSLSRVGENGYTF.

In this sample, this clone turned up a few times. This chain connects TRBV6-1 to TRBJ2-7; 7 positions agree with TRBD1. Per germline, CDR1 MNHNS and CDR2 SASEGT. The length of the CDR3 is 12 residues. J lost 3 bases, V lost 8 bases, and 4 bases had no gene match. CDR3 sequence: CASQTGNYEQYF. CDR3 in DNA: TGTGCCAGCCAGACAGGGAACTACGAGCAGTACTTC.

The rearrangement uses TRBV19 and TRBJ2-3; 8 bases fit TRBD1. V dropped 5 bases and J dropped 3; count of bases not matched to a gene: 7. CDR3 length: 15 amino acids. Germline CDR1 is LNHDA and CDR2 is SQIVND (reference sequence). CDR3 in amino acids: CASSPRQGMTDTQYF. CDR3 sequence (DNA): TGTGCCAGTAGTCCCCGACAGGGGATGACAGATACGCAGTATTTT.

This rearrangement joins TRBV6-1 to TRBJ2-7; maybe TRBD2 (5 bases). The CDR3 sequence is 15 residues long. Germline V lookup: CDR1 MNHNS, CDR2 SASEGT. Between the trimmed V and J ends, which lost 4 bases and 0 bases, there was a span of 13 bases. The DNA for the CDR3 is TGTGCCAGCAGTGGTGGACTCAGAAGCTCCTACGAGCAGTACTTC. It specifies CASSGGLRSSYEQYF.

The CDR3 region is CASSQARYEQYF. The CDR3 DNA reads as TGTGCCAGCAGCCAAGCCCGCTACGAGCAGTACTTC. The V gene is TRBV14, the J gene TRBJ2-7; D gene uncertain. CDR3 length equals 12 residues. Germline CDR1 reads SGHDN; CDR2 reads FVKESK. V shed 1 base and J shed 3 bases, with 4 bases lying between them.

The genes are TRBV7-2 and TRBJ2-1; maybe TRBD2 (6 bases). The CDR3 loop spans 15 amino acids. The V and J ends lost 0 bases and 4 bases respectively, with 10 bases between them. Germline CDR1 SGHTA, CDR2 FQGNSA. The CDR3 bases are TGTGCCAGCAGCTTAGCTTGGGGGGTTTACAATGAGCAGTTCTTC. This translates into CASSLAWGVYNEQFF.

The rearrangement uses TRBV27 and TRBJ2-3, with D uncertain. Trimming removed 5 bases from V and 1 base from J, with 4 bases in between. Germline CDR1 is MNHEY and CDR2 is SMNVEV (reference sequence). This CDR3 comprises 12 residues. The CDR3 DNA follows: TGTGCCAGCAGTCCGCGCACAGATACGCAGTATTTT. It codes for CASSPRTDTQYF.

The chain has TRBV23-1 and TRBJ2-1; D is tentatively TRBD1 or TRBD2 (5 bases each). TRBV23-1 is known as an ORF, though its function is uncertain. The germline V and J ends were trimmed by 0 bases and 7 bases, with 16 bases remaining between them. This CDR3 spans 16 amino acids. CDR3 nucleotide sequence: TGCGCCAGCAGTCAATCGGGTGAGGGGCCTAAAAATGAGCAGTTCTTC. It codes for CASSQSGEGPKNEQFF.

The CDR3 reads CASSIDQGVSYNEQFF. Here the CDR3 DNA reads TGTGCCAGTAGTATAGATCAGGGGGTCTCCTACAATGAGCAGTTCTTC. The genes are TRBV19 and TRBJ2-1, with 7 bases matching TRBD1. Germline assignment: CDR1 LNHDA and CDR2 SQIVND (reference sequence). CDR3 length equals 16 residues. J was trimmed by 0 bases and V by 0 bases; bases with no gene match: 2.

J is TRBJ2-2 and V is TRBV27, with 7 bases identical to TRBD2. Germline V gives CDR1 MNHEY, CDR2 SMNVEV (reference sequence). V lost 7 bases and J lost 0; bases outside the gene matches: 8. CDR3 length: 16 amino acids. CDR3 amino acids: CASTKGLAANTGELFF. The CDR3, as DNA: TGTGCCAGCACTAAGGGGCTAGCGGCGAACACCGGGGAGCTGTTTTTT.

This rearrangement joins TRBV27 to TRBJ2-7, with 9 positions matching TRBD2. The CDR3 contains 15 residues. Germline V gene lookup returns CDR1 MNHEY and CDR2 SMNVEV (reference sequence). The J segment lost 2 bases and the V segment lost 6 bases, leaving 8 bases of the junction unmatched. The CDR3 DNA reads TGTGCCAGCAGCTACGGACTAGCGCAGACCTACGAGCAGTACTTC. This codes for CASSYGLAQTYEQYF.

This clone came up once. The rearrangement joins TRBV7-2 to TRBJ2-7; unclear D gene. Germline V gene lookup returns CDR1 SGHTA and CDR2 FQGNSA. The CDR3 sequence is 12 residues long. V gave up 1 base and J gave up 7 bases, with 8 bases separating them. CDR3 amino acids: CASSLDLGEQYF. As DNA, the CDR3 is TGTGCCAGCAGCTTAGATTTGGGGGAGCAGTACTTC.

This sequence joins TRBV6-1 and TRBJ1-2; 8 bases map to TRBD1. V lost 4 bases, J lost 3 bases, and 1 base stayed unmatched. Germline values: CDR1 MNHNS, CDR2 SASEGT. The CDR3 extends over 13 amino acids. This chain's CDR3 is CASSGTGYYGYTF. The DNA of the CDR3 is TGTGCCAGCAGTGGGACAGGGTACTATGGCTACACCTTC.

The genes are TRBV2 and TRBJ2-2; D gene ambiguous. Trimming cost V 3 bases and J 1 base, with 3 bases left between them. Germline lookup yields CDR1 SNHLY and CDR2 FYNNEI. This CDR3 comprises 13 residues. CDR3 amino acids: CASSEENTGELFF. The CDR3 DNA is TGTGCCAGCAGTGAGGAGAACACCGGGGAGCTGTTTTTT.

This CDR3 reads CASSVYGGLETQYF. Here the CDR3 DNA reads TGTGCCAGCAGCGTATATGGGGGGCTAGAGACCCAGTACTTC. The V gene is TRBV9, the J gene TRBJ2-5; possibly TRBD1 or TRBD2 for D (6 bases each). The CDR3 spans 14 residues. CDR1 SGDLS and CDR2 YYNGEE come from the germline V gene. Trimming took 1 base from V and 4 from J, leaving 11 bases between them.

The V gene is TRBV11-2, the J gene TRBJ2-1; D remains unclear. The CDR3 spans 11 residues. Germline CDR1 and CDR2: SGHAT and FQNNGV. Trimming took off 1 base at V and 12 bases at J, with 7 bases between the two ends. The CDR3 protein is CASSLVGVQFF. The CDR3 nucleotides read TGTGCCAGCAGCTTAGTTGGGGTGCAGTTCTTC.

This chain connects TRBV19 to TRBJ2-4; perhaps TRBD2 as D (5 bases). The CDR3 is made up of 15 amino acids. V was pared by 8 bases and J by 0 bases, with 14 bases between. Germline CDR1 and CDR2: LNHDA and SQIVND (reference sequence). CDR3 coding DNA: TGTGCCAGTGGGAGCCCCCCACCAGCCAAAAACATTCAGTACTTC. It translates to CASGSPPPAKNIQYF.

The rearrangement links TRBV29-1 to TRBJ2-5; a weak D match, TRBD1 (5 bases). V was clipped by 1 base and J by 7 bases, with 19 bases between them. Germline loops: CDR1 SQVTM, CDR2 ANQGSEA. The CDR3 totals 15 residues. The CDR3 region is CSVEAADTQPGTQYF. The CDR3 coding sequence is TGCAGCGTTGAAGCCGCGGACACCCAACCGGGGACCCAGTACTTC.

This rearrangement joins TRBV7-2 to TRBJ2-3; tentatively, D is TRBD1 or TRBD2 (5 bases each). Trimming stripped 1 base from V and 4 bases from J, with 12 bases between. From germline, CDR1 is SGHTA and CDR2 FQGNSA. CDR3 size: 15 residues. The CDR3 bases are TGTGCCAGCAGCTTAGGGGGACCCGGGGCAGATACGCAGTATTTT. Translated, it gives CASSLGGPGADTQYF.

The rearrangement joins TRBV27 to TRBJ1-1, with 8 bases matching TRBD1. The CDR3 sequence is 16 residues long. Germline CDR1 and CDR2: MNHEY and SMNVEV (reference sequence). V dropped 2 bases and J dropped 1; count of bases not matched to a gene: 6. CDR3 coding DNA: TGTGCCAGCAGTTTAACCCCCCAGGGGGCGAACACTGAAGCTTTCTTT. Amino acids: CASSLTPQGANTEAFF.